This T cell receptor beta chain was identified in a study of blood T cell repertoires in COVID-19 (dated by TCRdb to about 2020). As for the study more broadly: The collaborator samples originated in the United States, Italy and Spain and spanned the acute and convalescent phases of COVID-19. The material from the prospective study consisted of cDNA or gDNA derived from T cells, B-cell-depleted T cells, or PBMCs. Subjects who had been exposed to COVID-19, were actively infected with it, or had recovered from it provided the deeply sampled blood TCRbeta repertoires that made up the dataset. The repertoires were made available in a free public database intended to serve as a resource for research on the immune response to SARS-CoV-2. The samples were drawn from the first 160 participants of the ongoing ImmuneRACE study and from over a thousand subjects provided by 6 global collaborators. The sample metadata nearly always contained a de-identified subject ID, COVID-19 status, age in years and sex. HLA class I and class II types, where available, came from metadata supplied by the sample provider rather than from assay-based typing.

TCRbeta CDR3 regions were amplified from genomic DNA using the immunoSEQ Assay, a bias-controlled multiplex PCR. In the original analysis: Within the assay, amplification of reference gene primers was used to estimate how many nucleated cells each sample contained. To quantify the absolute abundance of each unique TCRbeta CDR3 rearrangement, sequence reads were collapsed and filtered. For each sample, productive Simpson clonality was calculated as the square root of Simpson's diversity index across productive rearrangements. TCRdb provides this immuneACCESS table in a form limited to in-frame rearrangements. Some clones are lacking; in checked studies, under half of them reflect an unresolved V gene, and why the rest are absent is not known. That table gives V, J and clone size, and the DNA gave D and trimming. For this sample the table gives 75,000 to 95,000 clones, of which 75% to 85% were detected only once. The ten largest clones represent just over 35% of the sample.

One collaborating source in Seattle enrolled patients while the patients were actively infected and followed the patients over time throughout the course of disease. Collaborating institutions collected whole blood in K2EDTA tubes following their own protocols. For TCRbeta analysis, collaborators shipped samples in one of three forms: frozen whole blood, isolated PBMCs, or DNA extracted from either of those sample types. The sample holds a few counts of this clone. It has no known antigen specificity. No quality values exist for individual bases; no much larger clone is one base distant. What the authors observed across the whole study: The quantity of clinical and demographic metadata differed by source and by participant and was supplied without curation.

Material for sequencing was peripheral blood. This TCR was sampled from a man between 60 and 70 years old with COVID-19, enrolled during active disease.

The CDR3 amino acid sequence is: CASSRRDRGYNEQFF. In nucleotide form, the sequence is TGCGCCAGCAGCAGACGGGACAGGGGCTACAATGAGCAGTTCTTC. The sequence links TRBV5-1 to TRBJ2-1, with TRBD1 identical over 10 junction bases. Its CDR3 holds 15 amino acids, cysteine through phenylalanine. The entry retains the CDR3 DNA only, 45 bases that are in frame from base 1. CDR1 SGHRS and CDR2 YFSETQ were looked up in the germline V gene. V and J are trimmed by 4 bases and 3 bases, and the gene matches miss 4 bases of the junction.